The rows below give T cell receptor beta chains drawn from one sample of a study of blood T cells in healthy people across ages. TCRdb reprocessed the 5' RACE reads with MiXCR, giving one entry per CDR3 protein. The sample records roughly 730,000 distinct CDR3 sequences, roughly 50% being singletons. Material: blood. These receptors all stem from a man between 40 and 49 years old in good health. Both conserved end residues are part of each CDR3. A D gene is named only where the DNA matches it firmly. Clone size is shown for a subset of rows, as once, few, many or a class of expanded clone.

D,J,V,size,DNA,CDR3
TRBD1,TRBJ2-2,TRBV7-9,-,TGTGCCTGCAGCCAACGACTCGCCGGGACAGCCAACACCGGGGAGCTGTTTTTT,CACSQRLAGTANTGELFF
TRBD1,TRBJ2-7,TRBV14,many,TGTGCCAGCAGCCAACGGACCGGGACAGGGGCATACGAGCAGTACTTC,CASSQRTGTGAYEQYF
-,TRBJ2-7,TRBV12-3/TRBV12-4,-,TGTGCCAGCAGTTTATTTGGGGCTGAGCAGTACTTC,CASSLFGAEQYF
-,TRBJ2-5,TRBV9,-,TGTGCCAGCAGCGTTGGCGGGACCCAAGCCCTCCAAGAGACCCAGTACTTC,CASSVGGTQALQETQYF
-,TRBJ1-1,TRBV29-1,-,TGCAGCGTCCCGAATCGACTGAAGCACACTGAAGCTTTCTTT,CSVPNRLKHTEAFF
-,TRBJ1-2,TRBV20-1,-,TGCAGTGCTAGAGATGCAGGGTTTAACTATGGCTACACCTTC,CSARDAGFNYGYTF
-,TRBJ2-7,TRBV27,-,TGTGCCACCATAAACGGACAGACCTACGAGCAGTACTTC,CATINGQTYEQYF
-,TRBJ1-2,TRBV5-1,-,TGCGCCAGCAGCTTGGGGGGCAAGGGGCCGACAAATGGCTACACCTTC,CASSLGGKGPTNGYTF
-,TRBJ2-5,TRBV28,-,TGTGCCAGCGCGTTCCCAGGGACCCAGTACTTC,CASAFPGTQYF
-,TRBJ2-4,TRBV27,-,TGTGCCAGCAGTTCTGGGACAACCAAAACCATTCAGTACTTC,CASSSGTTKTIQYF
TRBD1,TRBJ1-1,TRBV20-1,once,TGCAGTGCTCCCCCGGGGACAGGGACCACTGAAGCTTTCTTT,CSAPPGTGTTEAFF
-,TRBJ1-2,TRBV29-1,few,TGCAGCGTTGAGCAAGGGTATGGCTACACCTTC,CSVEQGYGYTF
TRBD2,TRBJ2-1,TRBV20-1,-,TGCAGTGCTAGAGGGGGGCTAGCGGGAGGGCCGAGGCACAATGAGCAGTTCTTC,CSARGGLAGGPRHNEQFF
TRBD2,TRBJ2-1,TRBV20-1,-,TGCAGTGCTTACGTAAGGACTAGCGGGGCCATCGTCTCCTACAATGAGCAGTTCTTC,CSAYVRTSGAIVSYNEQFF
TRBD1,TRBJ1-5,TRBV6-1,-,TGTGCCAGCAGTGAAGCGAGACAGGGGCTCTACAATCAGCCCCAGCATTTT,CASSEARQGLYNQPQHF
-,TRBJ2-1,TRBV7-2,few,TGTGCCAGCAGCTTTTCGGAAGCCTCGTTCTTC,CASSFSEASFF
TRBD2,TRBJ2-5,TRBV3-1,-,TGTGCCAGCAGCCCGACTAGCATGGAGACCCAGTACTTC,CASSPTSMETQYF
-,TRBJ2-2,TRBV29-1,-,TGCAGCGTTGACAGGGGAAACACCGGGGAGCTGTTTTTT,CSVDRGNTGELFF
-,TRBJ2-7,TRBV6-2/TRBV6-3,-,TGTGCCAGCAAGACGCGGGTCTACGAGCAGTACTTC,CASKTRVYEQYF
TRBD1,TRBJ2-5,TRBV29-1,few,TGCAGCACCCAACCCGGGACAGGGGGGGAGACCCAGTACTTC,CSTQPGTGGETQYF
TRBD1,TRBJ2-7,TRBV28,-,TGTGCCGGCATACAGGGGGTCTCCTACGAGCAGTACTTC,CAGIQGVSYEQYF
-,TRBJ1-4,TRBV12-3/TRBV12-4,-,TGTGCCAGCAGTTTGGGAACAGCGGGCTTCCGAGAAAAACTGTTTTTT,CASSLGTAGFREKLFF
-,TRBJ2-7,TRBV2,-,TGTGCCAGCAGTGAGGAACGGCGGGTTCGAAACGAGCAGTACTTC,CASSEERRVRNEQYF
TRBD1,TRBJ2-3,TRBV7-2,few,TGTGCCAGCAGCTTAGCTGGGGCAGGGGGAACCCCAGATACGCAGTATTTT,CASSLAGAGGTPDTQYF
-,TRBJ2-5,TRBV7-9,few,TGTGCCAGCAGTCTAGGAACTCTCCAAGAGACCCAGTACTTC,CASSLGTLQETQYF
TRBD2,TRBJ2-3,TRBV3-1,-,TGTGCCAGCAGCCAGCGGGGGACTAGCACAGATACGCAGTATTTT,CASSQRGTSTDTQYF
-,TRBJ2-5,TRBV5-1,once,TGCGCCAGCAGCTTGCTCCTACAGGATGAGCAGTACTTC,CASSLLLQDEQYF
-,TRBJ2-1,TRBV20-1,-,TGCAGTGCTATTCGGGAGAGCAATGAGCAGTTCTTC,CSAIRESNEQFF
TRBD1,TRBJ2-5,TRBV4-3,few,TGCGCCAGTAGCCAAGAAGGGACAGGGCTTCAAGAGACCCAGTACTTC,CASSQEGTGLQETQYF
-,TRBJ1-2,TRBV3-1,-,TGTGCCAGCAGCCAAGACCTTGTGGGCTATGGCTACACCTTC,CASSQDLVGYGYTF
-,TRBJ2-1,TRBV3-1,-,TGTGCCAGCAGCCAAGGTTTGGGTGGGGGCAAGTATGATGAGCAGTTCTTC,CASSQGLGGGKYDEQFF
-,TRBJ1-5,TRBV20-1,few,TGCAGTGCTCCAGGCGGGGCAGGGGTGCTTCAGCCCCAGCATTTT,CSAPGGAGVLQPQHF
TRBD2,TRBJ2-7,TRBV7-6,few,TGTGCCAGCAGCTCTCGACTTTTTCTAGCGGGAGGGATCTCCTACGAGCAGTACTTC,CASSSRLFLAGGISYEQYF
TRBD2,TRBJ2-3,TRBV20-1,few,TGCAGTGCTAGAACGGGACTAGCGGCTAGCACAGATACGCAGTATTTT,CSARTGLAASTDTQYF
-,TRBJ2-2,TRBV11-3,once,TGTGCCAGCAGCTCTCCTATTCACGCGAACACCGGGGAGCTGTTTTTT,CASSSPIHANTGELFF
-,TRBJ2-7,TRBV20-1,-,TGCAGTGCTAGAGGTCCTCGGAGTAGGGTTGACCACGAGCAGTACTTC,CSARGPRSRVDHEQYF
TRBD2,TRBJ2-3,TRBV7-2,-,TGTGCCAGCAGCTTAGGACTAGCGGGACTATACACAGATACGCAGTATTTT,CASSLGLAGLYTDTQYF
TRBD1,TRBJ2-5,TRBV24-1,-,TGTGCCACCAGTGTCGTTGGGACAGGCCCCCAATCGGAGCAGTACTTC,CATSVVGTGPQSEQYF
TRBD2,TRBJ2-2,TRBV12-3/TRBV12-4,medium-sized,TGTGCCAGCAGTTTAACAAAGGCAGGACTAGCGGGGGGGACGAACACCGGGGAGCTGTTTTTT,CASSLTKAGLAGGTNTGELFF
-,TRBJ1-2,TRBV20-1,-,TGCAGTGCACCCGACAACGGAGCTAACTATGGCTACACCTTC,CSAPDNGANYGYTF
TRBD2,TRBJ2-5,TRBV12-3/TRBV12-4,few,TGTGCCAGCGGGACTAGTCGAGAGACCCAGTACTTC,CASGTSRETQYF
TRBD2,TRBJ2-1,TRBV7-2,-,TGTGCCAGCAGCTTAGTATTAACTAGCGGGAGATTCGAAAGACGTTATGAGCAGTTCTTC,CASSLVLTSGRFERRYEQFF
TRBD1,TRBJ2-5,TRBV7-9,-,TGTGCCAGCAGCTTCCGACAGGGAATCCAAGAGACCCAGTACTTC,CASSFRQGIQETQYF
TRBD1,TRBJ2-5,TRBV13,few,TGTGCCAGCAGATCCTCGGACAGGGGAGGGGAGACCCAGTACTTC,CASRSSDRGGETQYF
TRBD2,TRBJ2-5,TRBV7-9,-,TGTGCCAGCAGCCCCGGGCCTATAGGACTAGCCAACTCCTACAATGAGCAGTACTTC,CASSPGPIGLANSYNEQYF
TRBD2,TRBJ2-1,TRBV20-1,many,TGCAGTGCTCCAAGGACTAGCGGGAGGCATGAGCAGTTCTTC,CSAPRTSGRHEQFF
-,TRBJ2-4,TRBV4-2,few,TGTGCCAGCAGCCAAGCAGGGACCAAAAACATTCAGTACTTC,CASSQAGTKNIQYF
TRBD1,TRBJ1-2,TRBV7-2,-,TGTGCCAGCAGCTTAAGAGGCACAGGGGAGAATGGCTACACCTTC,CASSLRGTGENGYTF
-,TRBJ1-1,TRBV5-1,-,TGCGCCAGCAGCTTTGGGGACGGCAACACTGAAGCTTTCTTT,CASSFGDGNTEAFF
-,TRBJ2-5,TRBV7-3,few,TGTGCCAGCAGCTTAAGTTGGTGGGAGACCCAGTACTTC,CASSLSWWETQYF
TRBD1,TRBJ2-1,TRBV28,-,TGTGCCAGCAGTTCCCGGCCGGGACAGGGAAATAACAATGAGCAGTTCTTC,CASSSRPGQGNNNEQFF
-,TRBJ2-7,TRBV10-3,-,TGTGCCCTCAGTGAGGGGTCGAGCAGTGCCTACGAGCAGTACTTC,CALSEGSSSAYEQYF
TRBD1,TRBJ1-4,TRBV9,-,TGTGCCAGCAGCGGGACAGGGGGCCCCATCGAAAAACTGTTTTTT,CASSGTGGPIEKLFF
-,TRBJ2-3,TRBV6-2/TRBV6-3,-,TGTGCCAGCAGTGTACGGCGGATAGATACGCAGTATTTT,CASSVRRIDTQYF
TRBD1,TRBJ2-2,TRBV7-2,few,TGTGCCAGCAGCTTAGCCACAGGGGGGTACGCCGGGGAGCTGTTTTTT,CASSLATGGYAGELFF
TRBD2,TRBJ2-5,TRBV18,-,TGTGCCAGCTCACCGTCTACGGGCGGGAGGGCCGGAGAGACCCAGTACTTC,CASSPSTGGRAGETQYF
-,TRBJ2-7,TRBV6-5,-,TGTGCCAGCAGACCCGAGTTAATCTACGAGCAGTACTTC,CASRPELIYEQYF
TRBD2,TRBJ2-3,TRBV20-1,once,TGCAGTGCTGTAAATAGCGGGAGTTCCCCAGATACGCAGTATTTT,CSAVNSGSSPDTQYF
-,TRBJ2-4,TRBV5-6,-,TGTGCCAGCAGCTTACGGGGTAGGCTAGACGGAAATCAAAACATTCAGTACTTC,CASSLRGRLDGNQNIQYF